Sequencing of this TCR beta chain was carried out in a study of regulatory T cells in long-lasting Graves disease. Study-wide points: Persistent Graves' patients had lower TCR diversity than newly diagnosed ones.

Documented time point: newly diagnosed GD, antithyroid drugs for less than 3 months. Following extraction of RNA from PBMCs, that RNA was used to make the TCR library. As to this clonotype: Its antigen is still unknown.

The CDR3 loop spans 14 amino acids. Germline V lookup: CDR1 DFQATT, CDR2 SNEGSKA (reference sequence). V lost 0 bases and J 12 bases, leaving 18 bases between the germline ends. To make TCR beta libraries, researchers used iRepertoire HTBI primers and Arm-PCR of CDR3 regions. TCRdb passed the multiplex PCR reads through MiXCR, listing each CDR3 protein once. The sample records about 400,000 distinct CDR3 sequences, 15% to 18% being singletons. This specimen was peripheral blood mononuclear cells (PBMCs), taken at new diagnosis, from a patient treated with antithyroid drugs. This receptor was identified in a female donor with Graves disease. V gene TRBV20-1 combines with J gene TRBJ2-4; D may be TRBD1 (5 bases). In DNA form, the CDR3 reads TGCAGTGCTAGAGATCGGCGGCAGGGTATCCATCAGTACTTC. Its protein product is CSARDRRQGIHQYF.